This T cell receptor beta chain came from a study of cytomegalovirus exposure and HLA in healthy donors. The donors belonged to the approximately 110-subject validation cohort, separate from the roughly 600-subject first cohort. Comments on this clone: The antigen remains undetermined.

Findings and limits, study-wide: Diagnosis of cytomegalovirus status made by the classifier reportedly showed high specificity and sensitivity. A list of approximately 160 TCR beta chains associated with cytomegalovirus was given.

Sequenced by immunoSEQ multiplex PCR; TCRdb stores in-frame clones only, minus some. The data hold about 68,000 clones, with 91% observed a single time. The CDR3 is made up of 16 amino acids. Germline values: CDR1 ENHRY, CDR2 SYGVKD. V was clipped by 0 bases and J by 1 base, with 12 bases between them. The sample was PBMCs. This sequence joins TRBV10-3 and TRBJ1-1; TRBD1 is a possible D gene (5 bases). This receptor was taken from a man between 18 and 35 years old in good health and CMV-seronegative. This CDR3 reads CAISESGGGGNTEAFF. In nucleotides, the CDR3 is TGTGCCATCAGTGAGTCGGGGGGGGGTGGGAACACTGAAGCTTTCTTT.